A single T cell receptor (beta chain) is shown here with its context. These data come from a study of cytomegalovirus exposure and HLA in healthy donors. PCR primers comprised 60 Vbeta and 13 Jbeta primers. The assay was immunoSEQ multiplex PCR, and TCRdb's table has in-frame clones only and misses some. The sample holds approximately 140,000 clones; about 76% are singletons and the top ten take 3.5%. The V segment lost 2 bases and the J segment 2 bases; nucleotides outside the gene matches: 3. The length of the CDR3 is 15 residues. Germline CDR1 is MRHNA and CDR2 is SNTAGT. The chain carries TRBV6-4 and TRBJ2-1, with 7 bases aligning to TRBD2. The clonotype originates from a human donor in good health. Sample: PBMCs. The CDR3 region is CASSDSGETYNEQFF. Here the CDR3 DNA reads TGTGCCAGCAGTGACAGCGGGGAAACCTACAATGAGCAGTTCTTC.